The following is a T cell receptor (beta chain) sequence with its context. This sample stems from a study of OX40 agonist ivuxolimab in advanced cancers. Across the whole study: Of mixed ages from about 20 to 90 and averaging approximately 60 years, the group was over 80% male.

Here immunoSEQ multiplex PCR was the method, and the copy in TCRdb shows in-frame clones only, minus some. Of about 61,000 clones detected, about four fifths appear once; the ten largest clones hold 0.52%. Germline V gene sequence: CDR1 MRHNA, CDR2 SNTAGT. The CDR3 is 17 residues long. V lost 2 bases to trimming and J lost 7 bases, with 21 bases between them. Specimen: CD4+ or CD8+ T cells sorted from blood, collected in a trial of the OX40 agonist ivuxolimab. V is TRBV6-4 and J is TRBJ2-1; perhaps TRBD2 as D (6 bases). The receptor comes from an adult with an advanced solid tumor such as melanoma, head and neck, liver or kidney cancer. CDR3 sequence: CASSDGGGTGFTNEQFF. Written as DNA, the CDR3 is TGTGCCAGCAGTGACGGAGGCGGGACTGGGTTTACAAATGAGCAGTTCTTC.